This TCR beta chain was obtained from a study of cytomegalovirus exposure and HLA in healthy donors. Whole-study context: HLA-typed donors contributed 65 million to 95 million unique TCRs, which were held in an early data release.

PCR used 60 Vbeta primers and 13 Jbeta primers. In the authors' workflow: An analysis performed later counted 72 million or so unique TCR beta chains (roughly 11 million of them shared). Using immunoSEQ multiplex PCR, the repertoire was profiled, and TCRdb retains in-frame clones only, with some absent. V and J calls and clone size are given by that table; D and trimming were obtained from the DNA. Of some 150,000 clones detected, 60% to 80% appear once; the ten largest clones hold 6.3%. This clone was seen more than once but under ten times. Its antigen is unknown. Study-level results: In a later analysis, a missense DCLRE1C variant was linked to TCR beta V- and J-gene trimming. Most likely, a cluster of highly shared sequence variants arose as a sequencing artifact.

The V gene lost 4 bases and the J gene lost 4 bases, with 11 bases spanning the gap. Germline V gene sequence: CDR1 ENHRY, CDR2 SYGVKD. CDR3 length: 13 amino acids. Sequencing was done on a sample of PBMCs. This TCR came from a man aged 35-49 years in good health and CMV-seropositive. This chain joins TRBV10-3 and TRBJ2-7; perhaps TRBD2 as D (6 bases). The CDR3 sequence is CAISGDSVYEQYF. In DNA, the CDR3 is TGTGCCATCAGTGGGGACTCGGTGTACGAGCAGTACTTC.